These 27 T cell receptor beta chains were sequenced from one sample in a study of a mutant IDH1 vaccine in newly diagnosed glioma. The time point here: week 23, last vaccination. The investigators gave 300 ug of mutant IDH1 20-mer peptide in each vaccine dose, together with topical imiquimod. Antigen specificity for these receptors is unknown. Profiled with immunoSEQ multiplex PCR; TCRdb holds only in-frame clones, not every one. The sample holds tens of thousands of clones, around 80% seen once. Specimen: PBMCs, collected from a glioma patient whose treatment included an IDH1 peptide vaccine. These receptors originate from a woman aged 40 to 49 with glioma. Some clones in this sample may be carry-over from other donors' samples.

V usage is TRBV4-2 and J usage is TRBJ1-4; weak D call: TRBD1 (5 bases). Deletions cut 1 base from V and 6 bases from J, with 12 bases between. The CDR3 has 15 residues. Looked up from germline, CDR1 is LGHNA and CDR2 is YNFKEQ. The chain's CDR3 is CASSQARGGDEKLFF. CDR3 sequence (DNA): TGTGCCAGCAGCCAAGCGAGGGGCGGGGATGAAAAACTGTTTTTT.

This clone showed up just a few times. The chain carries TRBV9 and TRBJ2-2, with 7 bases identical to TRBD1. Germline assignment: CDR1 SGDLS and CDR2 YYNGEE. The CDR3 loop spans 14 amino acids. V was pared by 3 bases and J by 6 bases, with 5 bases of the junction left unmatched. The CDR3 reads CASSARQGPGELFF. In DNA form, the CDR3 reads TGTGCCAGCAGCGCCCGACAGGGTCCCGGGGAGCTGTTTTTT.

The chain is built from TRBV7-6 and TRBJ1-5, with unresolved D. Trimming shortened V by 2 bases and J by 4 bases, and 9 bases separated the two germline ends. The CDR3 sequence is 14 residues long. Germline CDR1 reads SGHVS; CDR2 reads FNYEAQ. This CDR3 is CASSLRIGNQPQHF. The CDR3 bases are TGTGCCAGCAGCTTAAGGATTGGGAATCAGCCCCAGCATTTT. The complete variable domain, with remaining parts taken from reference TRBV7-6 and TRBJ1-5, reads GAGVSQSPRYKVTKRGQDVALRCDPISGHVSLYWYRQALGQGPEFLTYFNYEAQQDKSGLPNDRFSAERPEGSISTLTIQRTEQRDSAMYRCASSLRIGNQPQHFGDGTRLSIL.

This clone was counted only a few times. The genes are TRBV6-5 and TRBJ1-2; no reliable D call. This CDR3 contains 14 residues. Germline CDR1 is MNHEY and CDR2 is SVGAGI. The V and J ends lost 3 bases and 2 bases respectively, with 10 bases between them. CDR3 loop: CASSYGRSNYGYTF. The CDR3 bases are TGTGCCAGCAGTTATGGACGGTCCAACTATGGCTACACCTTC.

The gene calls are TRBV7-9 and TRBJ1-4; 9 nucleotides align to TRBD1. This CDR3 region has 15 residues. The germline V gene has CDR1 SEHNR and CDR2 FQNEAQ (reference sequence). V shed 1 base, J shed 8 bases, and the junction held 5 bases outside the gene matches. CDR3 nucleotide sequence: TGTGCCAGCAGCTTAGACAGGGGGCTAAGCGAAAAACTGTTTTTT. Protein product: CASSLDRGLSEKLFF.

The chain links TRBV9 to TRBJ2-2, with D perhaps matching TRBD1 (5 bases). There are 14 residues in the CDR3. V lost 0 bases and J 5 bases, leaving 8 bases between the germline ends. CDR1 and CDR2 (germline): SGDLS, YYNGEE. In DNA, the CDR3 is TGTGCCAGCAGCGTAGCGTCAGGGACCGGGGAGCTGTTTTTT. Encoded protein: CASSVASGTGELFF.

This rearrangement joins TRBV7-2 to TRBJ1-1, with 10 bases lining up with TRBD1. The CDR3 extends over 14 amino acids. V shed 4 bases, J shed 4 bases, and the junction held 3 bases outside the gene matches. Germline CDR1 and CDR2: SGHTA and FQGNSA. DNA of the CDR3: TGTGCCAGCAGCTCGGGACAGGGGAGCACTGAAGCTTTCTTT. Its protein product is CASSSGQGSTEAFF.

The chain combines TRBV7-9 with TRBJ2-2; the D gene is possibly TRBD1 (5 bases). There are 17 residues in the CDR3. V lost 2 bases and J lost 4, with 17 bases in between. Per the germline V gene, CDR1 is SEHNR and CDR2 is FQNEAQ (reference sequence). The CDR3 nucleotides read TGTGCCAGCAGCTTATCGAAGGGGTATCGGTTCACCGGGGAGCTGTTTTTT. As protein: CASSLSKGYRFTGELFF.

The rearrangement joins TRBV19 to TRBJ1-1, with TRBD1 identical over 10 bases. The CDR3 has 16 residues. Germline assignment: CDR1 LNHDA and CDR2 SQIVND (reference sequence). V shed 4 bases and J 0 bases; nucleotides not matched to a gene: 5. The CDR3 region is CASSTTGGEMNTEAFF. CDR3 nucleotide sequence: TGTGCCAGTAGTACGACAGGGGGCGAGATGAACACTGAAGCTTTCTTT.

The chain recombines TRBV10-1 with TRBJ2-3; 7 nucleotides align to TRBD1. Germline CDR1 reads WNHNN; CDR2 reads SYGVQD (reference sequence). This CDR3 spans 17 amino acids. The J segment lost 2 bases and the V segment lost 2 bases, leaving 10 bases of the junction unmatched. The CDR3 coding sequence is TGCGCCAGCAGTGAGGCTCTACAGGGGATTGACACAGATACGCAGTATTTT. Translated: CASSEALQGIDTDTQYF.

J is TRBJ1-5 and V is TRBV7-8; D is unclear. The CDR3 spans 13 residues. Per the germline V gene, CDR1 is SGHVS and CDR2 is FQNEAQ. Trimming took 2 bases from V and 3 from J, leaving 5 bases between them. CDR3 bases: TGTGCCAGCAGCTTACAGAACAATCAGCCCCAGCATTTT. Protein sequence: CASSLQNNQPQHF.

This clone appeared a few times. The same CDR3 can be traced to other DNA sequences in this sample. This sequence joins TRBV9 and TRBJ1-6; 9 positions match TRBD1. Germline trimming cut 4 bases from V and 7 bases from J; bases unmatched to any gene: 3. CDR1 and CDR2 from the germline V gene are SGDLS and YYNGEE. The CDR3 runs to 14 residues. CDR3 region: CASSSGTGNSPLHF. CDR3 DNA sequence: TGTGCCAGCAGCTCTGGGACAGGGAATTCACCCCTCCACTTT.

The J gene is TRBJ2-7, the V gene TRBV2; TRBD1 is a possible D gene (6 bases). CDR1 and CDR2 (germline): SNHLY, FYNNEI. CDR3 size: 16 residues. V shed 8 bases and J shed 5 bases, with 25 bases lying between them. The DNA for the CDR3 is TGTGCCAGCCGTCAAAGCCGGGACAAGGGCCGGAACGAGCAGTACTTC. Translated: CASRQSRDKGRNEQYF.

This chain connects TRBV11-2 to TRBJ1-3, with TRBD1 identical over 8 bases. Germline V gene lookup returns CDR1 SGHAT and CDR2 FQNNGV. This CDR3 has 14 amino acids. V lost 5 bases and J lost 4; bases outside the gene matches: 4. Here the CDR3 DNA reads TGTGCCAGCAGCCCCCGGACAGGGGGAAACACCATATATTTT. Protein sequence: CASSPRTGGNTIYF. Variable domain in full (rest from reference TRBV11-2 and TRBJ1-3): EAGVAQSPRYKIIEKRQSVAFWCNPISGHATLYWYQQILGQGPKLLIQFQNNGVVDDSQLPKDRFSAERLKGVDSTLKIQPAKLEDSAVYLCASSPRTGGNTIYFGEGSWLTVV.

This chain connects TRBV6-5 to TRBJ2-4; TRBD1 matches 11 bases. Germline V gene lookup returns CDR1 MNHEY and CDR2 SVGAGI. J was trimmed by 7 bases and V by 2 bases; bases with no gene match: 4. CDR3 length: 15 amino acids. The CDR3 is CASSYRGTGGNIQYF. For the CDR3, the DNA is TGTGCCAGCAGTTACCGAGGGACAGGGGGGAACATTCAGTACTTC.

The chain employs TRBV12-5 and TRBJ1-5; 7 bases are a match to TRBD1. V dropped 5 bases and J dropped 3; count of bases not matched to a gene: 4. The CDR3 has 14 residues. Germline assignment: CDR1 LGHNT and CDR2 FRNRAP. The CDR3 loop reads CASGPGGNNQPQHF. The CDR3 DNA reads TGTGCTAGTGGTCCAGGGGGGAACAATCAGCCCCAGCATTTT. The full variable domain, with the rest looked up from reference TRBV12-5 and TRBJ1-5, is DARVTQTPRHKVTEMGQEVTMRCQPILGHNTVFWYRQTMMQGLELLAYFRNRAPLDDSGMPKDRFSAEMPDATLATLKIQPSEPRDSAVYFCASGPGGNNQPQHFGDGTRLSIL.

CDR3 nucleotides: TGTGCCAGCGGCTTGGGGGATACGCAGTATTTT. As protein: CASGLGDTQYF. This chain joins TRBV6-1 and TRBJ2-3; no clear D. In germline, CDR1 is MNHNS, CDR2 SASEGT. The CDR3 covers 11 residues. The V gene lost 8 bases and the J gene lost 6 bases, with 9 bases spanning the gap.

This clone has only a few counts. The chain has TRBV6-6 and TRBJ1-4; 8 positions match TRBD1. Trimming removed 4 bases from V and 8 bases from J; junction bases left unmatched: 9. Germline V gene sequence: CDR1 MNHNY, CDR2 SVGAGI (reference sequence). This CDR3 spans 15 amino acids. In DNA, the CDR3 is TGTGCCAGCAGTTTCCAGGGGGCCCTGGGGGAAAAACTGTTTTTT. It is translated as CASSFQGALGEKLFF.

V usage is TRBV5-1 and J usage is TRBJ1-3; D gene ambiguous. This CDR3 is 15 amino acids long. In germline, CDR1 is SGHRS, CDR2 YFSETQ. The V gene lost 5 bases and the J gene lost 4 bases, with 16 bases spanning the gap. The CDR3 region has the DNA TGCGCCAGCAGTCCCATACGAGGAGGAGGAAACACCATATATTTT. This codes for CASSPIRGGGNTIYF.

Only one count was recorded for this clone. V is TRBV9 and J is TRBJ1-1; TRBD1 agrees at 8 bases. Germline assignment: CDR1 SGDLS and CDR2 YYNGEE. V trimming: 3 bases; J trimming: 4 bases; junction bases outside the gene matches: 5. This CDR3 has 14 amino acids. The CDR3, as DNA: TGTGCCAGCAGCGCCCGGACAGGGCCCACTGAAGCTTTCTTT. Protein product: CASSARTGPTEAFF.

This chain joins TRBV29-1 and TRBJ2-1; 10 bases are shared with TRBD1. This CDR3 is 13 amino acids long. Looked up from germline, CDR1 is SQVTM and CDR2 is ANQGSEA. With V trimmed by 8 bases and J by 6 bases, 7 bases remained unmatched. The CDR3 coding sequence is TGCAGCTCTGTCGGGACAGGGGCCAATGAGCAGTTCTTC. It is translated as CSSVGTGANEQFF.

The CDR3 DNA follows: TGTGCCTCGGACGACAGAGCTGGGGCCAACGTCCTGACTTTC. This codes for CASDDRAGANVLTF. This chain links TRBV30 with TRBJ2-6; the D gene is possibly TRBD1 (5 bases). Germline loops: CDR1 GTSNPN, CDR2 SVGIG (reference sequence). This CDR3 region has 14 residues. Trimming removed 7 bases from V and 2 bases from J, with 12 bases in between.

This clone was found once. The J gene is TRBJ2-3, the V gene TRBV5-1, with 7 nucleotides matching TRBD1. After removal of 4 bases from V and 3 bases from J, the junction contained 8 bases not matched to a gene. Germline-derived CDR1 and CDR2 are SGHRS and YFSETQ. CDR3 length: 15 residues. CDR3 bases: TGCGCCAGCAGCCTGGACAGGAGCAAAACAGATACGCAGTATTTT. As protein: CASSLDRSKTDTQYF.

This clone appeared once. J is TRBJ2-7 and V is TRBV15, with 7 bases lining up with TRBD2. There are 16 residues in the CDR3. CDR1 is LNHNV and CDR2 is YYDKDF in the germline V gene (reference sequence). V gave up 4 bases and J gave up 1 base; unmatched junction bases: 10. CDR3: CATSNLGNSGSYEQYF. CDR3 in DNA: TGTGCCACCAGCAACCTGGGGAATAGCGGGTCCTACGAGCAGTACTTC. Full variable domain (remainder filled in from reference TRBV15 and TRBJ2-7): DAMVIQNPRYQVTQFGKPVTLSCSQTLNHNVMYWYQQKSSQAPKLLFHYYDKDFNNEADTPDNFQSRRPNTSFCFLDIRSPGLGDTAMYLCATSNLGNSGSYEQYFGPGTRLTVT.

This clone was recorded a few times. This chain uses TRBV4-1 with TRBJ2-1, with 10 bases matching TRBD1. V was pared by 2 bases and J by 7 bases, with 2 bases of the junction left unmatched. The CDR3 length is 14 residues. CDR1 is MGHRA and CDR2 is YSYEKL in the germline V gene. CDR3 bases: TGCGCCAGCAGCCAAATGGGACAGGGGAATGAGCAGTTCTTC. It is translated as CASSQMGQGNEQFF.

Written as DNA, the CDR3 is TGCGCCAGCAGCTTCGGAGGGGCCATTAATGGCTACACCTTC. Protein product: CASSFGGAINGYTF. J is TRBJ1-2 and V is TRBV5-1; TRBD1 might be the D (5 bases). V lost 2 bases and J 6 bases, leaving 14 bases between the germline ends. Germline lookup yields CDR1 SGHRS and CDR2 YFSETQ. The CDR3 consists of 14 residues.

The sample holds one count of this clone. The CDR3 nucleotides are TGTGCCAGTAGTACCCAGGGGTTGGGGCAAGAGACCCAGTACTTC. Translation: CASSTQGLGQETQYF. The V and J genes are TRBV19 and TRBJ2-5; maybe TRBD1 (6 bases). This CDR3 has 15 residues. Trimming took off 4 bases at V and 2 bases at J, with 14 bases between the two ends. Looked up from germline, CDR1 is LNHDA and CDR2 is SQIVND (reference sequence).